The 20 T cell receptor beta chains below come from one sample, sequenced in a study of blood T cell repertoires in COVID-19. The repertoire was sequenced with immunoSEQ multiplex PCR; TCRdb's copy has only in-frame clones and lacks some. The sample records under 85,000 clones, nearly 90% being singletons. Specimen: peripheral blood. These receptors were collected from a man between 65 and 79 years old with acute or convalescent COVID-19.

The DNA of the CDR3 is TGTGCCAGCAGCTTAGCGGGAGGGGGGTCGTACAATGAGCAGTTCTTC. Encoded protein: CASSLAGGGSYNEQFF. This chain connects TRBV7-9 to TRBJ2-1, with a weak D call TRBD2 (7 bases). Germline loops: CDR1 SEHNR, CDR2 FQNEAQ (reference sequence). Trimming left V 0 bases short and J 4 bases short, with 13 bases between. This CDR3 has 16 amino acids.

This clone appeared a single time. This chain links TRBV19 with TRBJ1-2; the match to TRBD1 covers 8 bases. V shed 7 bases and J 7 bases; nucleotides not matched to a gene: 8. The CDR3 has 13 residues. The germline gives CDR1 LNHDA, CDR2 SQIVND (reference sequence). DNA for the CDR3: TGTGCCAGTATAGACAGGGGAGGAAGTGGCTACACCTTC. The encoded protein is CASIDRGGSGYTF. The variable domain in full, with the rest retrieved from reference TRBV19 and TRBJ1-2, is DGGITQSPKYLFRKEGQNVTLSCEQNLNHDAMYWYRQDPGQGLRLIYYSQIVNDFQKGDIAEGYSVSREKKESFPLTVTSAQKNPTAFYLCASIDRGGSGYTFGSGTRLTVV.

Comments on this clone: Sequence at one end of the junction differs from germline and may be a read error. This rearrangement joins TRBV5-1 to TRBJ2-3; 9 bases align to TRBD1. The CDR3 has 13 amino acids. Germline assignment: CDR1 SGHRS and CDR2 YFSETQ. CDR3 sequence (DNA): TGCGCCAGCAGCTTTATAATCGGGACAGGGCTGGATTTT. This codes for CASSFIIGTGLDF. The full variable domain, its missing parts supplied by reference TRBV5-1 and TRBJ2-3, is KAGVTQTPRYLIKTRGQQVTLSCSPISGHRSVSWYQQTPGQGLQFLFEYFSETQRNKGNFPGRFSGRQFSNSRSEMNVSTLELGDSALYLCASSFIIGTGLDFGPGTRLTVL.

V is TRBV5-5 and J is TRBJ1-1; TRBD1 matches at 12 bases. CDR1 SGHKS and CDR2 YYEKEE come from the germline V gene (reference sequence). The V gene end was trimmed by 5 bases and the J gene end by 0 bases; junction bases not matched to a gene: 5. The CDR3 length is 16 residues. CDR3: CASRQGQGAMNTEAFF. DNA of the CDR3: TGTGCCAGCAGACAGGGACAGGGGGCCATGAACACTGAAGCTTTCTTT. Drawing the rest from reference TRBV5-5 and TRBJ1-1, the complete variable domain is DAGVTQSPTHLIKTRGQQVTLRCSPISGHKSVSWYQQVLGQGPQFIFQYYEKEERGRGNFPDRFSARQFPNYSSELNVNALLLGDSALYLCASRQGQGAMNTEAFFGQGTRLTVV.

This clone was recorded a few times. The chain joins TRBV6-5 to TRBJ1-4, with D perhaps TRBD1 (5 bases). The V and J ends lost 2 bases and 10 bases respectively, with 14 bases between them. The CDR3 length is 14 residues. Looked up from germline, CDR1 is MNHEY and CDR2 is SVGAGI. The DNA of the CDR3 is TGTGCCAGCAGTTACCTTACAGGTCCGAGAAAACTGTTTTTT. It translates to CASSYLTGPRKLFF.

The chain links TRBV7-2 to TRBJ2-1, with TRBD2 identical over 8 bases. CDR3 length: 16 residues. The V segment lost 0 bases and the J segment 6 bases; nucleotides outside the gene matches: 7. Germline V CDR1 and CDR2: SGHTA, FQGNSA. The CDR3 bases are TGTGCCAGCAGCTTAGCGTCCGGGACTAGTTCCAATGAGCAGTTCTTC. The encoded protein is CASSLASGTSSNEQFF.

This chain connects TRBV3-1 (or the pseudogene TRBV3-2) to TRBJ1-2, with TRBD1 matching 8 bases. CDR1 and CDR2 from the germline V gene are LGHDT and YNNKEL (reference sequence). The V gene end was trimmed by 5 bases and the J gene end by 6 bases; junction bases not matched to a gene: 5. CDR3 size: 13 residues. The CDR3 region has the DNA TGTGCCAGCAGCACAGGGACAGGACATGGCTACACCTTC. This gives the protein CASSTGTGHGYTF.

The CDR3 sequence is CATTGPSPYEQYF. As DNA, the CDR3 is TGTGCCACCACAGGGCCGTCCCCCTACGAGCAGTACTTC. The chain has TRBV6-6 and TRBJ2-7; D perhaps matches TRBD1 (6 bases). V gave up 10 bases and J gave up 2 bases, with 15 bases separating them. The V gene's germline CDR1 is MNHNY and CDR2 SVGAGI (reference sequence). The CDR3 loop spans 13 amino acids.

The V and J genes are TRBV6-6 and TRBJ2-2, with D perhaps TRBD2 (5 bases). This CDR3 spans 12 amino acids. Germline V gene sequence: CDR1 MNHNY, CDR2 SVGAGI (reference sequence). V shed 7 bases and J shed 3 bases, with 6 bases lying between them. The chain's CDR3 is CASNGDTGELFF. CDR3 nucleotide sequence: TGTGCCAGCAACGGGGACACCGGGGAGCTGTTTTTT.

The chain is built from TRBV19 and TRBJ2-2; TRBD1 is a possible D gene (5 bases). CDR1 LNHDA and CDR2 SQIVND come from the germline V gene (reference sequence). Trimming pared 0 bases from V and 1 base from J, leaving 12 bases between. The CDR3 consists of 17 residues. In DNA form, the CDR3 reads TGTGCCAGTAGTATAGATCAGGGCACTTTGAACACCGGGGAGCTGTTTTTT. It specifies CASSIDQGTLNTGELFF.

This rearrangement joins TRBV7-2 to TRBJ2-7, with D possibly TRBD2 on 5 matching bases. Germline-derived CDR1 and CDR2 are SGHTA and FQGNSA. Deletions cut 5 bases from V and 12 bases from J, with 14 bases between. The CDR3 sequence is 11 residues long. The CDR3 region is CASSPPFRGYF. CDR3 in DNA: TGTGCCAGCAGCCCCCCCTTCCGGGGGTACTTC.

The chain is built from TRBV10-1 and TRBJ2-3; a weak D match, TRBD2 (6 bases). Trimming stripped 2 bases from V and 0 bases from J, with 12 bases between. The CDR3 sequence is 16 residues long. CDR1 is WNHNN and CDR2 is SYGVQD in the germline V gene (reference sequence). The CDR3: CASSEKTSRSTDTQYF. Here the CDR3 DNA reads TGCGCCAGCAGTGAGAAGACTAGTAGGAGCACAGATACGCAGTATTTT.

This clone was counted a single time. The CDR3 DNA follows: TGTGCCAGCAGCTTCTACGCTAGCACAGATACGCAGTATTTT. This gives the protein CASSFYASTDTQYF. V and J are TRBV7-3 and TRBJ2-3, with D unclear. Germline V gene sequence: CDR1 SGHTA, CDR2 FQGTGA. The CDR3 contains 14 residues. V lost 3 bases and J lost 0, with 7 bases in between.

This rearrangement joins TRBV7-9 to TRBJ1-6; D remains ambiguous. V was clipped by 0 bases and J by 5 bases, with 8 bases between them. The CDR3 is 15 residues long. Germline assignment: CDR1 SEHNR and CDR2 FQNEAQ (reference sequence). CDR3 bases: TGTGCCAGCAGCTTAGCGACATCTAATAATTCACCCCTCCACTTT. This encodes CASSLATSNNSPLHF.

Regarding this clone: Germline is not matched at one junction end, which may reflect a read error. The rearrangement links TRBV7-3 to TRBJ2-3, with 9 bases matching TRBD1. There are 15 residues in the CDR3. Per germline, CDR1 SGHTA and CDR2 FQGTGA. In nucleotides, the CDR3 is TGTGCCAGCAGTTTAACCGGGACAGGGATAGATACGCAGTATTTT. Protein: CASSLTGTGIDTQYF.

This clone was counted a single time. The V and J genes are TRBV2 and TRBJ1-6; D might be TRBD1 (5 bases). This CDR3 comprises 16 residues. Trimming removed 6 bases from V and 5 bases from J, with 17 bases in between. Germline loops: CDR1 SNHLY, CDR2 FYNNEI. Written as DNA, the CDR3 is TGTGCCAGCAGAGTTGAAGCGGGGCTTAATAATTCACCCCTCCACTTT. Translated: CASRVEAGLNNSPLHF.

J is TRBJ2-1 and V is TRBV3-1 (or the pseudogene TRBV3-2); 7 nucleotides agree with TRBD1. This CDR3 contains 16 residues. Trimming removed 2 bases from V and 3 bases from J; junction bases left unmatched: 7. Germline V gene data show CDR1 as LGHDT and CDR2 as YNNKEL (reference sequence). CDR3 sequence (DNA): TGTGCCAGCAGCCAACCGGGACAGTCTTACTACAATGAGCAGTTCTTC. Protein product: CASSQPGQSYYNEQFF.

CDR3 protein: CARPLHSGNEQFF. Here the CDR3 DNA reads TGTGCCAGACCTCTACATTCGGGGAATGAGCAGTTCTTC. This chain joins TRBV25-1 and TRBJ2-1; a possible D gene is TRBD2 (5 bases). The CDR3 loop spans 13 amino acids. The V end was cut by 9 bases, the J end by 7 bases, with 16 bases between. CDR1 is MGHDK and CDR2 is SYGVNS in the germline V gene.

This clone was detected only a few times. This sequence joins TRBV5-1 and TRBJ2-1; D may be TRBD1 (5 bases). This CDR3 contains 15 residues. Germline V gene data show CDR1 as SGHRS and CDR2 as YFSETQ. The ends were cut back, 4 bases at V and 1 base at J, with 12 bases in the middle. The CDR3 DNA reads TGCGCCAGCAGCAACCAGGGTGGTTCCTACAATGAGCAGTTCTTC. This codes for CASSNQGGSYNEQFF.

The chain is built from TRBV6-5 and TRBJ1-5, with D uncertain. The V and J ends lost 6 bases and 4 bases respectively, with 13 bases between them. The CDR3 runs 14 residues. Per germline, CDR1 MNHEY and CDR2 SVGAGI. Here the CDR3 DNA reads TGTGCCAGCAGCGTAGACGGAGGGAATCAGCCCCAGCATTTT. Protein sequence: CASSVDGGNQPQHF.